The clone carrying this T cell receptor beta chain was observed a handful of times. What it recognizes is unknown. Patients affected by ophthalmopathy presented a Clinical Activity Score of at least 3, a NOSPECS grade of at least 4, and disease duration below 3 months. Researchers barred patients who had uncontrolled infection, other autoimmune disease, pregnancy or lactation. These data are taken from a study of T cells in Graves' hyperthyroidism and ophthalmopathy. Study as a whole: At the time of initial diagnosis and before any treatment, peripheral blood was collected.

Trimming removed 8 bases from V and 6 bases from J; junction bases left unmatched: 7. Germline loops: CDR1 MDHEN, CDR2 SYDVKM. The CDR3 spans 13 residues. Study-wide results and limits: A model of 13 V-J features distinguished ophthalmopathy from stable hyperthyroidism.

The CDR3 regions of TCR beta were amplified from RNA transcripts. HTBI primers were used for first-round RT-PCR of the TCR CDR3. From the multiplex PCR reads, TCRdb called clonotypes with MiXCR, one entry per CDR3 protein. The sample holds approximately 380,000 distinct CDR3 sequences, about 14% seen once. This TCR was recovered from a man between 45 and 60 years old with Graves' ophthalmopathy. The chain is built from TRBV28 and TRBJ1-5; 7 bases fit TRBD1. Sequences were obtained from blood. This CDR3 reads CASCGQGGQPQHF. The CDR3 nucleotides read TGTGCCAGCTGTGGGCAGGGGGGTCAGCCCCAGCATTTT.